These 16 T cell receptor beta chains were all obtained from the same sample, sequenced in a study of Ad26.COV2.S vaccination and SARS-CoV-2 variants. Documented treatment: 15 to 20 received Ad26.COV2.S at low or high dose, single or two shots; about 5 received placebo; per-sample allocation not given. Sampling happened 63 days after the first vaccine or placebo injection. TCRdb's table, derived via immunoSEQ multiplex PCR, lists solely in-frame clones and lacks some. The top ten hold approximately 1.5% of the sample, which has hundreds of thousands of clones, more than 80% seen once. The sample was peripheral blood, taken in a trial of Ad26.COV2.S vaccine versus placebo. The receptor set was obtained from a person between 18 and 65 years old who received the Ad26.COV2.S COVID-19 vaccine or a placebo.

The genes are TRBV7-2 and TRBJ2-4; 7 bases fit TRBD2. Germline CDR1 and CDR2: SGHTA and FQGNSA. Trimming cost V 2 bases and J 3 bases; bases outside gene matches: 1. The CDR3 consists of 14 residues. Here the CDR3 DNA reads TGTGCCAGCAGCTTATCGGGAGGCAAAAACATTCAGTACTTC. Translation gives CASSLSGGKNIQYF.

The rearrangement links TRBV30 to TRBJ2-5; the D gene is possibly TRBD1 (5 bases). Per germline, CDR1 GTSNPN and CDR2 SVGIG (reference sequence). The CDR3 runs 12 residues. V dropped 1 base and J dropped 5 bases, with 8 bases sitting between them. CDR3 bases: TGTGCCTGGAGTGAGGGGCCGGAGACCCAGTACTTC. Encoded protein: CAWSEGPETQYF. Looking up the rest from reference TRBV30 and TRBJ2-5 gives the full variable domain: SQTIHQWPATLVQPVGSPLSLECTVEGTSNPNLYWYRQAAGRGLQLLFYSVGIGQISSEVPQNLSASRPQDRQFILSSKKLLLSDSGFYLCAWSEGPETQYFGPGTRLLVL.

Comments on this clone: Other DNA sequences in the sample encode the same CDR3. The chain links TRBV4-3 to TRBJ1-5; D remains ambiguous. Trimming took off 0 bases at V and 5 bases at J, with 11 bases between the two ends. CDR1 is LGHNA, CDR2 YSLEER, per germline. The CDR3 spans 15 residues. CDR3 sequence reads: CASSQDPGNYQPQHF. The CDR3 coding sequence is TGCGCCAGCAGCCAAGATCCCGGGAATTATCAGCCCCAGCATTTT.

The table lists this clone with a count of one. V is TRBV20-1 and J is TRBJ2-7; D uncertain. Trimming pared 3 bases from V and 4 bases from J, leaving 7 bases between. The CDR3 has 11 amino acids. Germline V gene data show CDR1 as DFQATT and CDR2 as SNEGSKA (reference sequence). Here the CDR3 DNA reads TGCAGTGCTAGTGACCAGTACGAGCAGTACTTC. It codes for CSASDQYEQYF.

The rearrangement uses TRBV3-1 (or the pseudogene TRBV3-2) and TRBJ2-1, with 7 bases aligning to TRBD2. The junction had 8 bases not matched to a gene; V was cut back by 7 bases and J by 2 bases. The CDR3 sequence is 15 residues long. Germline lookup yields CDR1 LGHDT and CDR2 YNNKEL (reference sequence). The CDR3 loop reads CASTPGLAAYNEQFF. CDR3 sequence (DNA): TGTGCCAGCACCCCAGGGCTAGCGGCCTACAATGAGCAGTTCTTC.

This sequence joins TRBV30 and TRBJ2-1; D perhaps matches TRBD2 (7 bases). Germline V gene lookup returns CDR1 GTSNPN and CDR2 SVGIG (reference sequence). Trimming cost V 0 bases and J 3 bases, with 12 bases left between them. CDR3 length equals 15 residues. Here the CDR3 DNA reads TGTGCCTGGAGTGTAGGGGGGGCCGTCTACAATGAGCAGTTCTTC. It encodes CAWSVGGAVYNEQFF.

V and J are TRBV18 and TRBJ1-5, with TRBD1 identical over 7 bases. Germline V gene lookup returns CDR1 KGHSH and CDR2 LQKENI. This CDR3 has 14 amino acids. V dropped 2 bases and J dropped 9; count of bases not matched to a gene: 7. The CDR3 nucleotides are TGTGCCAGCTCACCAGGACAGGCGCCATGGCCCCAGCATTTT. Protein: CASSPGQAPWPQHF.

This clone has only one observation. V and J are TRBV29-1 and TRBJ2-5; the match to TRBD2 covers 9 bases. Germline assignment: CDR1 SQVTM and CDR2 ANQGSEA. V gave up 3 bases and J gave up 2 bases; unmatched junction bases: 4. The CDR3 sequence is 14 residues long. The CDR3 here is CSVDGTSRQETQYF. The CDR3 nucleotides are TGCAGCGTTGACGGGACTAGCAGACAAGAGACCCAGTACTTC. Full variable domain (outside the CDR3, taken from reference TRBV29-1 and TRBJ2-5): SAVISQKPSRDICQRGTSLTIQCQVDSQVTMMFWYRQQPGQSLTLIATANQGSEATYESGFVIDKFPISRPNLTFSTLTVSNMSPEDSSIYLCSVDGTSRQETQYFGPGTRLLVL.

The rearrangement joins TRBV10-3 to TRBJ1-6; D is uncertain. There are 16 residues in the CDR3. The germline V and J ends were trimmed by 0 bases and 7 bases, with 13 bases remaining between them. Germline V lookup: CDR1 ENHRY, CDR2 SYGVKD. The CDR3 loop reads CAISESIGGRNSPLHF. The CDR3 region has the DNA TGTGCCATCAGTGAGTCGATCGGAGGGAGAAATTCACCCCTCCACTTT.

CDR3 amino acids: CSAMRADTQYF. Written as DNA, the CDR3 is TGCAGTGCCATGAGGGCGGATACGCAGTATTTT. The V call is TRBV20-1, the J call TRBJ2-3, with a possible D match to TRBD2 (5 bases). The V gene lost 6 bases and the J gene lost 6 bases, with 10 bases spanning the gap. There are 11 residues in the CDR3. CDR1 and CDR2 (germline): DFQATT, SNEGSKA (reference sequence).

This rearrangement joins TRBV19 to TRBJ2-5; 8 bases fit TRBD1. V lost 4 bases and J lost 4; bases outside the gene matches: 14. The CDR3 length is 17 residues. Germline CDR1 reads LNHDA; CDR2 reads SQIVND (reference sequence). This CDR3 reads CASSKGQGTGPLETQYF. The CDR3 region has the DNA TGTGCCAGTAGTAAAGGACAGGGTACGGGGCCTTTAGAGACCCAGTACTTC.

The chain combines TRBV14 with TRBJ2-1; 11 bases agree with TRBD2. CDR3 length: 15 residues. Looked up from germline, CDR1 is SGHDN and CDR2 is FVKESK. The V segment lost 4 bases and the J segment 4 bases; nucleotides outside the gene matches: 3. The CDR3 DNA reads as TGTGCCAGCAGCCTCTTAGCGGGAGGGTACAATGAGCAGTTCTTC. Translation gives CASSLLAGGYNEQFF.

The rearrangement uses TRBV6-2 or TRBV6-3 and TRBJ1-5, with a weak D call TRBD1 (6 bases). The CDR3 sequence is 15 residues long. The V gene's germline CDR1 is MNHEY and CDR2 SVGEGT. The V end was cut by 4 bases, the J end by 5 bases, with 15 bases between. The CDR3 region has the DNA TGTGCCAGCAGTTTTGAACAGGGTTGGGATCAGCCCCAGCATTTT. The encoded protein is CASSFEQGWDQPQHF.

This chain uses TRBV18 with TRBJ2-5, with unresolved D. Trimming removed 0 bases at V and 1 base at J, with 9 bases between. CDR3 size: 15 residues. Looked up from germline, CDR1 is KGHSH and CDR2 is LQKENI. The chain's CDR3 is CASSPPGNSQETQYF. The CDR3 nucleotides are TGTGCCAGCTCACCACCGGGAAATTCCCAAGAGACCCAGTACTTC.

The J gene is TRBJ2-7, the V gene TRBV2; 12 nucleotides align to TRBD2. V trimming: 6 bases; J trimming: 4 bases; junction bases outside the gene matches: 4. In germline, CDR1 is SNHLY, CDR2 FYNNEI. The CDR3 length is 14 residues. The CDR3: CASSAGLAGYEQYF. The CDR3 coding sequence is TGTGCCAGCAGCGCCGGACTAGCGGGGTACGAGCAGTACTTC.

The rearrangement links TRBV19 to TRBJ2-7; 7 bases align to TRBD1. V gave up 2 bases and J gave up 5 bases; unmatched junction bases: 3. Germline CDR1 LNHDA, CDR2 SQIVND (reference sequence). This CDR3 has 13 residues. CDR3 in DNA: TGTGCCAGTAGTATAACAGGGGTGAACGAGCAGTACTTC. It encodes CASSITGVNEQYF.